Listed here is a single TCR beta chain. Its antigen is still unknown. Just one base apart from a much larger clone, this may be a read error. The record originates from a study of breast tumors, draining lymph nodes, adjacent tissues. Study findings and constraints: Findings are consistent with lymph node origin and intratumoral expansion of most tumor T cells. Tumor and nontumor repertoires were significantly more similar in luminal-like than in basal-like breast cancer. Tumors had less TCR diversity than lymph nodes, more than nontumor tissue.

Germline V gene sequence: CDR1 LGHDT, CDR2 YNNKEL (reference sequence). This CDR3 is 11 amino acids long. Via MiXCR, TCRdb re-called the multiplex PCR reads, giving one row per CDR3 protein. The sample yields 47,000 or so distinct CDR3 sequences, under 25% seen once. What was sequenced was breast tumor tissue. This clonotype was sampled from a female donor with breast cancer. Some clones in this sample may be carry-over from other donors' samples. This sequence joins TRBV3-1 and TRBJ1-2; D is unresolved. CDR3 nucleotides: TGTGCCGGCAGCTATTCTTATGGCTACACCTTC. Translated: CAGSYSYGYTF.